These T cell receptor beta chains were read from a single sample in a study of STAT5B mutations in CD4+ large granular lymphocyte leukemia. Generated by immunoSEQ multiplex PCR, the TCRdb table keeps only in-frame clones and is missing some. This table holds about 32,000 clones, around 73% found once. Sequencing was carried out using CD4+ T cells from blood buffy coats. These receptors all come from a human donor in good health. Each CDR3 is given with its conserved first and last residue. Each record gives: V gene, J gene, clone size, D gene, CDR3 DNA, CDR3 protein. D genes are given only for firm matches. The size entry is marked missing in some rows and otherwise reads once, few, many or a size class.

V gene: TRBV30
J gene: TRBJ2-5
clone size: NA
D gene: NA
CDR3 DNA: TGTGCCTGGATGCCCCGGGAGCAAGAGACCCAGTACTTC
CDR3 protein: CAWMPREQETQYF

V gene: TRBV7-9
J gene: TRBJ1-5
clone size: NA
D gene: NA
CDR3 DNA: TGTGCCAGCAGCCCGACGGGGGATCAGCCCCAGCATTTT
CDR3 protein: CASSPTGDQPQHF

V gene: TRBV13
J gene: TRBJ2-3
clone size: NA
D gene: NA
CDR3 DNA: TGTGCCAGCAGCCCCAGGGACACAGATACGCAGTATTTT
CDR3 protein: CASSPRDTDTQYF

V gene: TRBV7-9
J gene: TRBJ2-5
clone size: NA
D gene: NA
CDR3 DNA: TGTGCCAGCAGCTTAGAAGGGCTGGGTGGCAGGGAGACCCAGTACTTC
CDR3 protein: CASSLEGLGGRETQYF

V gene: TRBV11-3
J gene: TRBJ2-2
clone size: NA
D gene: NA
CDR3 DNA: TGTGCCAGCAGCTCTTTCCAGGCGAACACCGGGGAGCTGTTTTTT
CDR3 protein: CASSSFQANTGELFF

V gene: TRBV7-2
J gene: TRBJ2-7
clone size: NA
D gene: NA
CDR3 DNA: TGTGCCAGCAGCCCTGGGGGAGTCTACGAGCAGTACTTC
CDR3 protein: CASSPGGVYEQYF

V gene: TRBV7-2
J gene: TRBJ1-1
clone size: few
D gene: TRBD1
CDR3 DNA: TGTGCCAGCAGTGGGGGACAGGTGAACACTGAAGCTTTCTTT
CDR3 protein: CASSGGQVNTEAFF

V gene: TRBV18
J gene: TRBJ2-5
clone size: few
D gene: TRBD1
CDR3 DNA: TGTGCCAGCTCACCGGGACAGGGGGCTTGGGAGACCCAGTACTTC
CDR3 protein: CASSPGQGAWETQYF

V gene: TRBV29-1
J gene: TRBJ2-2
clone size: NA
D gene: NA
CDR3 DNA: TGCAGCGTAGGACGCTACAGGGAGAACACCGGGGAGCTGTTTTTT
CDR3 protein: CSVGRYRENTGELFF

V gene: TRBV9
J gene: TRBJ2-1
clone size: NA
D gene: NA
CDR3 DNA: TGTGCCAGCAGCGTAAGCCTGGGGGGGCCTTTCGACAATGAGCAGTTCTTC
CDR3 protein: CASSVSLGGPFDNEQFF

V gene: TRBV7-7
J gene: TRBJ2-5
clone size: once
D gene: TRBD1
CDR3 DNA: TGTGCCAGCAGCGGACAGGGTTCGGAGACCCAGTACTTC
CDR3 protein: CASSGQGSETQYF

V gene: TRBV19
J gene: TRBJ1-4
clone size: once
D gene: NA
CDR3 DNA: TGTGCCAGTTGGGATGAAAAACTGTTTTTT
CDR3 protein: CASWDEKLFF

V gene: TRBV5-5
J gene: TRBJ2-3
clone size: NA
D gene: TRBD1
CDR3 DNA: TGTGCCAGCAGCTTTTCCGGGACAGGGGTTATCGATACGCAGTATTTT
CDR3 protein: CASSFSGTGVIDTQYF

V gene: TRBV19
J gene: TRBJ1-5
clone size: NA
D gene: NA
CDR3 DNA: TGTGCCAGTAGTAATACAGGGAACAATCAGCCCCAGCATTTT
CDR3 protein: CASSNTGNNQPQHF

V gene: TRBV7-3
J gene: TRBJ2-3
clone size: NA
D gene: NA
CDR3 DNA: TGTGCCAGCAGCCACAGACTGTACGCTGGCACAGATACGCAGTATTTT
CDR3 protein: CASSHRLYAGTDTQYF

V gene: TRBV18
J gene: TRBJ2-6
clone size: NA
D gene: TRBD1
CDR3 DNA: TGTGCCAGCTCACCGGGACAGGGGAGCCCTGGGGCCAACGTCCTGACTTTC
CDR3 protein: CASSPGQGSPGANVLTF

V gene: TRBV9
J gene: TRBJ1-1
clone size: NA
D gene: NA
CDR3 DNA: TGTGCCAGCAGCGTGAGTCAGGGGTTCGGGACTGAAGCTTTCTTT
CDR3 protein: CASSVSQGFGTEAFF

V gene: TRBV6-5
J gene: TRBJ2-7
clone size: NA
D gene: NA
CDR3 DNA: TGTGCCAGCAGTTACGTTCAGGGACCCGACTACGAGCAGTACTTC
CDR3 protein: CASSYVQGPDYEQYF

V gene: TRBV19
J gene: TRBJ2-5
clone size: NA
D gene: TRBD2
CDR3 DNA: TGTGCCAGTAGTATTCTTGCAGCGGGAGGGCTCGGGACCCAGTACTTC
CDR3 protein: CASSILAAGGLGTQYF

V gene: TRBV9
J gene: TRBJ2-5
clone size: NA
D gene: NA
CDR3 DNA: TGTGCCAGCAGCTTCGGACCTCAACAAGAGACCCAGTACTTC
CDR3 protein: CASSFGPQQETQYF

V gene: TRBV10-3
J gene: TRBJ1-2
clone size: NA
D gene: NA
CDR3 DNA: TGTGCCATCAGCGGAGACAGGAACTATGGCTACACCTTC
CDR3 protein: CAISGDRNYGYTF

V gene: TRBV21-1
J gene: TRBJ2-7
clone size: NA
D gene: NA
CDR3 DNA: TGTGCCAGCAGCAAAGTGAACAGGGGGACGAGTGAGCAGTACTTC
CDR3 protein: CASSKVNRGTSEQYF

V gene: TRBV7-2
J gene: TRBJ2-7
clone size: NA
D gene: NA
CDR3 DNA: TGTGCCAGCAGCCCACGGAGGGAAGTCTACGAGCAGTACTTC
CDR3 protein: CASSPRREVYEQYF

V gene: TRBV11-2
J gene: TRBJ2-1
clone size: NA
D gene: TRBD2
CDR3 DNA: TGTGCCAGCACCCTAGGAGCGGGATACTACAATGAGCAGTTCTTC
CDR3 protein: CASTLGAGYYNEQFF

V gene: TRBV5-8
J gene: TRBJ1-2
clone size: NA
D gene: NA
CDR3 DNA: TGTGCCAGCAGCTTGTATCGGGGCCCAGCTAACTATGGCTACACCTTC
CDR3 protein: CASSLYRGPANYGYTF

V gene: TRBV6-5
J gene: TRBJ2-5
clone size: NA
D gene: NA
CDR3 DNA: TGTGCCAGCAGAAGGGACTCCAGCCAGGCGGATCAGTACTTC
CDR3 protein: CASRRDSSQADQYF

V gene: TRBV28
J gene: TRBJ1-1
clone size: NA
D gene: NA
CDR3 DNA: TGTGCCAGCAGAGGGGGGGCAGAGGCTGAAGCTTTCTTT
CDR3 protein: CASRGGAEAEAFF

V gene: TRBV28
J gene: TRBJ1-2
clone size: NA
D gene: TRBD1
CDR3 DNA: TGTGCCAGCAGAACCGGCCACAGGGGAGATGGCTACACCTTC
CDR3 protein: CASRTGHRGDGYTF

V gene: TRBV2
J gene: TRBJ1-5
clone size: few
D gene: TRBD1
CDR3 DNA: TGTGCCAGCAAACAGGGGGGATATCAGCCCCAGCATTTT
CDR3 protein: CASKQGGYQPQHF

V gene: TRBV28
J gene: TRBJ2-7
clone size: NA
D gene: NA
CDR3 DNA: TGTGCCAGCAGACCCAAAGTCGGGGGGCGGGTCAGCTCCTACGAGCAGTACTTC
CDR3 protein: CASRPKVGGRVSSYEQYF

V gene: TRBV18
J gene: TRBJ1-1
clone size: NA
D gene: NA
CDR3 DNA: TGTGCCAGCTCACCACTGAGAGGAGCGGGGGCCGACACTGAAGCTTTCTTT
CDR3 protein: CASSPLRGAGADTEAFF

V gene: TRBV29-1
J gene: TRBJ1-4
clone size: NA
D gene: TRBD1
CDR3 DNA: TGCAGCGTCTTCGGGACAGGGTATGAAAAACTGTTTTTT
CDR3 protein: CSVFGTGYEKLFF

V gene: TRBV5-5
J gene: TRBJ2-1
clone size: NA
D gene: NA
CDR3 DNA: TGTGCCAGCAGCCTGACAGTCTACAATGAGCAGTTCTTC
CDR3 protein: CASSLTVYNEQFF

V gene: TRBV7-2
J gene: TRBJ2-1
clone size: NA
D gene: NA
CDR3 DNA: TGTGCCAGCAGCTTAGCGGGAGGGGGCAATGAGCAGTTCTTC
CDR3 protein: CASSLAGGGNEQFF

V gene: TRBV28
J gene: TRBJ1-2
clone size: NA
D gene: TRBD1
CDR3 DNA: TGTGCCAGCAGTCCTCCGGACAGGGGACCATATGGCTACACCTTC
CDR3 protein: CASSPPDRGPYGYTF

V gene: TRBV11-1
J gene: TRBJ2-3
clone size: NA
D gene: TRBD2
CDR3 DNA: TGTGCCAGCAGCTTAGATGGGGGGGGAGATACGCAGTATTTT
CDR3 protein: CASSLDGGGDTQYF

V gene: TRBV19
J gene: TRBJ2-7
clone size: NA
D gene: TRBD2
CDR3 DNA: TGTGCCAGTAGTCCCAATGGACTAGCGGGTGCCCTATCCTACGAGCAGTACTTC
CDR3 protein: CASSPNGLAGALSYEQYF

V gene: TRBV5-1
J gene: TRBJ2-7
clone size: NA
D gene: NA
CDR3 DNA: TGCGCCAGCAGCTTGGAAGGCTACGAGCAGTACTTC
CDR3 protein: CASSLEGYEQYF

V gene: TRBV19
J gene: TRBJ2-3
clone size: once
D gene: NA
CDR3 DNA: TGTGCCAGTAGGAAGGACGTCGCGGATACGCAGTATTTT
CDR3 protein: CASRKDVADTQYF

V gene: TRBV28
J gene: TRBJ1-5
clone size: NA
D gene: NA
CDR3 DNA: TGTGCCAGCAGTTTATATGAGACGGCCCTCAAGCCCCAGCATTTT
CDR3 protein: CASSLYETALKPQHF

V gene: TRBV10-3
J gene: TRBJ2-7
clone size: NA
D gene: TRBD2
CDR3 DNA: TGTGCCATCAGGGACAGTCGGGGGGGCTACGAGCAGTACTTC
CDR3 protein: CAIRDSRGGYEQYF

V gene: TRBV2
J gene: TRBJ2-7
clone size: NA
D gene: TRBD1
CDR3 DNA: TGTGCCAGCACCCCTTCCGGTAGGACAGGGAAGCCCTACGAGCAGTACTTC
CDR3 protein: CASTPSGRTGKPYEQYF

V gene: TRBV7-2
J gene: TRBJ1-2
clone size: NA
D gene: NA
CDR3 DNA: TGTGCCAGCAGCTTAGCTAGGGGGGACTATGGCTACACCTTC
CDR3 protein: CASSLARGDYGYTF

V gene: TRBV19
J gene: TRBJ2-7
clone size: NA
D gene: NA
CDR3 DNA: TGTGCCAGTAATGGTGCAGGACACGAGCAGTACTTC
CDR3 protein: CASNGAGHEQYF

V gene: TRBV29-1
J gene: TRBJ2-3
clone size: NA
D gene: NA
CDR3 DNA: TGCAGCGCCGCGGGCCCCATGGAAGATACGCAGTATTTT
CDR3 protein: CSAAGPMEDTQYF

V gene: TRBV2
J gene: TRBJ1-4
clone size: once
D gene: NA
CDR3 DNA: TGTGCCAGCAGACCAGGCCTCCCAACTAATGAAAAACTGTTTTTT
CDR3 protein: CASRPGLPTNEKLFF

V gene: TRBV5-3
J gene: TRBJ2-7
clone size: NA
D gene: TRBD1
CDR3 DNA: TGTGCCAGAAGGGGGACAGCCGACGAGCAGTACTTC
CDR3 protein: CARRGTADEQYF

V gene: TRBV28
J gene: TRBJ1-5
clone size: few
D gene: NA
CDR3 DNA: TGTGCCAGCAGCTATTTTCGACAGAAGCCCCAGCATTTT
CDR3 protein: CASSYFRQKPQHF

V gene: TRBV18
J gene: TRBJ1-1
clone size: NA
D gene: TRBD1
CDR3 DNA: TGTGCCAGCTCCGGGGACAGGGGAAACACTGAAGCTTTCTTT
CDR3 protein: CASSGDRGNTEAFF

V gene: TRBV2
J gene: TRBJ1-4
clone size: NA
D gene: NA
CDR3 DNA: TGTGCCAGCAGTGTTCAGGGGTCCGGTGAAAAACTGTTTTTT
CDR3 protein: CASSVQGSGEKLFF

V gene: TRBV18
J gene: TRBJ2-1
clone size: NA
D gene: NA
CDR3 DNA: TGTGCCAGCTCACCGGTACGCAGTAACGGGTACAATGAGCAGTTCTTC
CDR3 protein: CASSPVRSNGYNEQFF